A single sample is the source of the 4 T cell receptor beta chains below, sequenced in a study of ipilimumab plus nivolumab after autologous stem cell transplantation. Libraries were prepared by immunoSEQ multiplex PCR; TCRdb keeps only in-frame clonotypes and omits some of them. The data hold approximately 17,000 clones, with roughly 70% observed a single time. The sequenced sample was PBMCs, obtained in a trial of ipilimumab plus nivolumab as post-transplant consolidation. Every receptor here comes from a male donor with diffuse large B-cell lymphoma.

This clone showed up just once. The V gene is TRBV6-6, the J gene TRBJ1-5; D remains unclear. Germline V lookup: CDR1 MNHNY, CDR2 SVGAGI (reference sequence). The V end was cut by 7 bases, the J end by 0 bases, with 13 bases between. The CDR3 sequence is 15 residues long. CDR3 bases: TGTGCCAGCACTTCACGAGACGGTAGCAATCAGCCCCAGCATTTT. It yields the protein CASTSRDGSNQPQHF.

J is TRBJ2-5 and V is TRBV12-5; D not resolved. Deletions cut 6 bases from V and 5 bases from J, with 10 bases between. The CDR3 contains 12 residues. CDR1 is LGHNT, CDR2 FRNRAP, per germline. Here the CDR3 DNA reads TGTGCTAGTGGCTATGGATGGGAGACCCAGTACTTC. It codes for CASGYGWETQYF.

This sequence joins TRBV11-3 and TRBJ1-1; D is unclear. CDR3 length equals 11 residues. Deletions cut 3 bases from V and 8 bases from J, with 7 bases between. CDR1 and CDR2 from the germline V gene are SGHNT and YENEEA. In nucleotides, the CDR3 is TGTGCCAGCAGCTTGGTAGGCGAAGCTTTCTTT. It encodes CASSLVGEAFF.

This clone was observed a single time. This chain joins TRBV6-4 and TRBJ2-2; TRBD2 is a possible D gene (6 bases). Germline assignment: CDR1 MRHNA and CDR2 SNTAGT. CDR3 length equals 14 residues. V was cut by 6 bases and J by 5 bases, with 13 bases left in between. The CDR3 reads CASSRELGTGELFF. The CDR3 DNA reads TGTGCCAGCAGCCGGGAGTTGGGGACCGGGGAGCTGTTTTTT.